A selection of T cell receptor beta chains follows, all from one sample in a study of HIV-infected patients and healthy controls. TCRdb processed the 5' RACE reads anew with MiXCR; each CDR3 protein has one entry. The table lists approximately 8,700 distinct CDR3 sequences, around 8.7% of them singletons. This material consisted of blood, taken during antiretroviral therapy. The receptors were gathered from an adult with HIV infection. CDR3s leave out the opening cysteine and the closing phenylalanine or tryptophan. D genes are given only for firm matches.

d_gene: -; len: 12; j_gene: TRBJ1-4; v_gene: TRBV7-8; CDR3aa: ASSLDRANEKLF
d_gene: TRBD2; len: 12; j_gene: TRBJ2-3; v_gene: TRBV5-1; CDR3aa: ASSFGGRTDTQY
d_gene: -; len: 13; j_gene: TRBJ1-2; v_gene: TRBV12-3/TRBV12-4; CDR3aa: ASTLFSRQGNGYT
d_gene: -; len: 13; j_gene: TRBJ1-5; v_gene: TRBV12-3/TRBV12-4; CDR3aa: ASSPGSGGNQPQH
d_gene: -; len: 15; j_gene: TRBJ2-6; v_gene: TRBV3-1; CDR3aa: ASSQGRGVAGANVLT
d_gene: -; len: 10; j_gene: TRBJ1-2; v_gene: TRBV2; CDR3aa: ASSDRNYGYT
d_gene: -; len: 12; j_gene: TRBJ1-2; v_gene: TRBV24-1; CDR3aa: ATSDRVRAYGYT
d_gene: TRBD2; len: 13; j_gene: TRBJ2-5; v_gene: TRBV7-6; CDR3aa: AILGVSGEKETKY
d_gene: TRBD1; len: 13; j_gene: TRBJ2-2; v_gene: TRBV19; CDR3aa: ASSIGDRYTGELF
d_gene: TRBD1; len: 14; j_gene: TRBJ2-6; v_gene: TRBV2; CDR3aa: ASSTRTGTGANVLT
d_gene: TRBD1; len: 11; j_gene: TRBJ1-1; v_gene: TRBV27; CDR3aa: ASSIDGTVEAF
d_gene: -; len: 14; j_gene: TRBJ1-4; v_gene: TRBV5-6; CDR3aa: ASSLSWQLNDEKLF
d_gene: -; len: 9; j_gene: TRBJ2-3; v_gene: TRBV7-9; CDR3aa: ASSPLLVQY